Shown below are 8 T cell receptor beta chains from a single sample sequenced in a study of beta chain features in type 1 diabetes (dated by TCRdb to the late 2010s). Broad study findings and their caveats: In all four CD4+ subsets, TCRB CDR3 length was moderately but significantly shorter in type 1 diabetes patients.

Library preparation used the immunoSEQ multiplex PCR assay. The entire amount of isolated RNA was reverse transcribed using the High Capacity cDNA Reverse Transcription Kit, so the sequenced TCRB transcripts were expressed ones. TCRdb limited this immuneACCESS table to in-frame rearrangements with V and J called. A share of clones is missing; checked studies link under half to unresolved V genes, and the rest is unexplained. Within this sample are around 600,000 clones, with approximately 13% of them counted one time only. The top ten hold around 0.12% of the sample. Their target antigens are unknown. The material sequenced was naive CD4+ T cells from blood. The meaning of the sample's cell subset or site label: true naive CD4+ T cells. The receptors derive from a man aged 30 to 45 with type 1 diabetes.

This clone was seen more than once but under ten times. The rearrangement joins TRBV6-5 to TRBJ1-5, with D possibly TRBD1 on 6 matching bases. Trimming removed 4 bases from V and 2 bases from J, with 15 bases in between. Germline CDR1 and CDR2: MNHEY and SVGAGI. The CDR3 is made up of 16 amino acids. The CDR3 nucleotides read TGTGCCAGCAGTTTCACGGGGGGCGGCGGCAATCAGCCCCAGCATTTT. Translation gives CASSFTGGGGNQPQHF.

The chain couples TRBV7-9 to TRBJ2-7, with 11 bases lining up with TRBD1. The CDR3 sequence is 16 residues long. CDR1 SEHNR and CDR2 FQNEAQ come from the germline V gene (reference sequence). The V gene end was trimmed by 5 bases and the J gene end by 5 bases; junction bases not matched to a gene: 11. The CDR3 here is CASSPSLGQGGDEQYF. CDR3 nucleotides: TGTGCCAGCAGCCCCTCTCTGGGACAGGGGGGGGACGAGCAGTACTTC.

This clone was seen only a few times. The rearrangement joins TRBV7-2 to TRBJ1-5, with a weak D call TRBD1 (5 bases). The CDR3 totals 12 residues. Between the trimmed V and J ends, which lost 8 bases and 5 bases, there was a span of 10 bases. From germline, CDR1 is SGHTA and CDR2 FQGNSA. The CDR3: CASGGMDQPQHF. The CDR3 coding sequence is TGTGCCAGCGGGGGGATGGATCAGCCCCAGCATTTT.

The V and J genes are TRBV6-1 and TRBJ2-5; TRBD1 agrees at 7 bases. Unmatched junction bases numbered 11, after V lost 3 bases and J lost 7 bases. The germline gives CDR1 MNHNS, CDR2 SASEGT. There are 15 residues in the CDR3. Here the CDR3 DNA reads TGTGCCAGCAGTGAGCAAGAGGGGGCACCAGTGACCCAGTACTTC. The encoded protein is CASSEQEGAPVTQYF.

V and J are TRBV29-1 and TRBJ1-2; unclear D gene. From germline, CDR1 is SQVTM and CDR2 ANQGSEA. Trimming removed 8 bases at V and 7 bases at J, with 11 bases between. The CDR3 runs to 10 residues. This chain's CDR3 is CSTYATGYTF. The CDR3 nucleotides read TGCAGCACTTACGCTACTGGCTACACCTTC. Full variable domain (outside the CDR3, taken from reference TRBV29-1 and TRBJ1-2): SAVISQKPSRDICQRGTSLTIQCQVDSQVTMMFWYRQQPGQSLTLIATANQGSEATYESGFVIDKFPISRPNLTFSTLTVSNMSPEDSSIYLCSTYATGYTFGSGTRLTVV.

The table lists this clone with a few counts. The chain links TRBV4-2 to TRBJ2-6; TRBD2 matches at 9 bases. The germline V gene encodes CDR1 LGHNA and CDR2 YNFKEQ. This CDR3 has 18 amino acids. V gave up 0 bases and J gave up 0 bases; unmatched junction bases: 3. The CDR3 nucleotides read TGTGCCAGCAGCCAAGAGGGACTAGCATCCTCTGGGGCCAACGTCCTGACTTTC. It encodes CASSQEGLASSGANVLTF.

This clone has more than one count but fewer than ten. The genes are TRBV5-6 and TRBJ1-5, with D tentatively TRBD1 (5 bases). Germline V gene data show CDR1 as SGHDT and CDR2 as YYEEEE. The CDR3 loop spans 14 amino acids. V was cut by 4 bases and J by 5 bases, with 13 bases left in between. The CDR3 spells CASSPQGWDQPQHF. In DNA, the CDR3 is TGTGCCAGCAGCCCCCAGGGATGGGATCAGCCCCAGCATTTT.

The rearrangement joins TRBV9 to TRBJ2-3, with D possibly TRBD1 on 6 matching bases. The V end lost 0 bases, the J end lost 2 bases, and 10 bases lay between the germline ends. The V gene's germline CDR1 is SGDLS and CDR2 YYNGEE. The CDR3 consists of 15 residues. The CDR3 is CASSVVTGSTDTQYF. The CDR3 coding sequence is TGTGCCAGCAGCGTAGTTACAGGGTCCACAGATACGCAGTATTTT. The full variable domain, with the rest looked up from reference TRBV9 and TRBJ2-3, is DSGVTQTPKHLITATGQRVTLRCSPRSGDLSVYWYQQSLDQGLQFLIQYYNGEERAKGNILERFSAQQFPDLHSELNLSSLELGDSALYFCASSVVTGSTDTQYFGPGTRLTVL.